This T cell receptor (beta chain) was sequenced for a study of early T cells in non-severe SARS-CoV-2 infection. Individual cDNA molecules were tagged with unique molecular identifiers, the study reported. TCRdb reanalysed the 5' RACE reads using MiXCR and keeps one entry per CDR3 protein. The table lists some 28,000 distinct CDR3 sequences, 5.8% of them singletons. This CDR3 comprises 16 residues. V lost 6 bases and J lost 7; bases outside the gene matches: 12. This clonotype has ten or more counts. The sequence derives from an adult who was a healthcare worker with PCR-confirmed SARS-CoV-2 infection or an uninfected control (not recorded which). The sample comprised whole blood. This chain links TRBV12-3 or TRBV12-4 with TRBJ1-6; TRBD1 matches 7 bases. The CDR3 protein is CASSLQFRDRNSPLHF. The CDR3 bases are TGTGCCAGCAGCCTGCAATTCCGGGACAGAAATTCACCCCTCCACTTT.